The rows below give T cell receptor beta chains drawn from one sample of a study of T cell responses to AZD1222 COVID-19 vaccine. Some clones are missing from TCRdb's copy, which holds only in-frame ones; the method was immunoSEQ multiplex PCR. Of about 83,000 clones listed, 70% to 90% are singletons. Sequenced here: peripheral blood, sampled on day 0 of MenACWY control vaccination. These receptors were collected from an adult in good health. CDR3s include the opening cysteine and the closing phenylalanine or tryptophan.

TRBV11-2	CASSLDLRWDNEQFF
TRBV2	CASSGFQAGNNSPLHF
TRBV7-9	CASSFQQGMVETQYF
TRBV5-6	CASSFGGGNTEAFF
TRBV24-1	CATSDQGNEQYF
TRBV2	CASSEALRENEKLFF
TRBV18	CASSPAGLAYIGEQYF
TRBV13	CASSLRGGTTDTQYF
TRBV7-2	CASSAYRVTHEQYF
TRBV19	CASMEAEAFF
TRBV7-3	CASSFLAGGPSEQFF
TRBV7-9	CASSPRRGEEQFF
TRBV6-2/TRBV6-3	CASSFRGWNYGYTF
TRBV5-6	CASSLVYEQYF
TRBV5-6	CASSFKLAGYNEQFF
TRBV7-9	CASSLEGAGTEAFF
TRBV19	CASSIGRTSGSTETQYF
TRBV7-9	CASTKTGTGGSHYGYTF
TRBV19	CASSKDGDQPQHF
TRBV29-1	CSADSLYSYNEQFF
TRBV29-1	CSVGGLTGYNEQFF
TRBV7-2	CASSSAGRTIYGYTF
TRBV5-1	CASSLAGTSGRSQETQYF
TRBV5-1	CASSLAGDQPQHF
TRBV3-1/TRBV3-2	CASSHSGTDTQYF
TRBV9	CASSVEGSTYEQYF
TRBV7-9	CASSLARDRNLDHQPQHF
TRBV5-6	CASSLWGQFYNEQFF
TRBV19	CASSSTTGVNYGYTF
TRBV18	CASSPQRNEQFF
TRBV6-5	CASRIQGGLYGYTF
TRBV18	CASSLAGYQETQYF
TRBV12-3/TRBV12-4	CASSLGVRAEAFF
TRBV3-1/TRBV3-2	CASSQDLGGQETQYF
TRBV4-1	CASSPKWDREQPQHF
TRBV7-2	CASSLQGYEQYF
TRBV9	CASSGTGNEKLFF
TRBV6-2/TRBV6-3	CASSSRLDEQYF
TRBV11-3	CASQDGASGTDTQYF
TRBV11-1	CASSITPRERDNEQFF
TRBV7-2	CASSSTPGTQYF
TRBV29-1	CSVDKGLTDTQYF
TRBV3-1/TRBV3-2	CASSPDASSGPRTDTQYF
TRBV7-3	CASSTGSTGELFF
TRBV5-4	CASSDARGANTEAFF
TRBV7-8	CASSSGPFPIYGYTF
TRBV14	CASSQGTSYEQYF
TRBV3-1/TRBV3-2	CASSLEHGTDTQYF